The present TCR beta chain was sequenced within a study of blood T cell repertoires in COVID-19. Sequencing used immunoSEQ multiplex PCR; TCRdb keeps in-frame clones, though not all of them. The table lists some 74,000 clones, 70% to 80% of them singletons. The germline V gene encodes CDR1 MDHEN and CDR2 SYDVKM. CDR3 length: 15 residues. Deletions cut 7 bases from V and 3 bases from J, with 18 bases between. Sequencing was performed on peripheral blood. This sequence was found in a human donor in a cohort sampled during active COVID-19. The chain recombines TRBV28 with TRBJ1-1; D remains ambiguous. The CDR3 protein is CASIRLPLLYTEAFF. The CDR3 bases are TGTGCCAGCATACGCCTGCCACTCCTTTACACTGAAGCTTTCTTT.